This T cell receptor (beta chain) was found in a study of human T cells and chemical hapten exposure. This clonotype was seen repeatedly, ten times or more. Its antigen is not identified. TCRdb re-called the RACE reads through MiXCR, storing one row per CDR3 protein. The table lists around 120,000 distinct CDR3 sequences, roughly 14% of them singletons. Time point given: pre-sensitization, week 0. Treatment in this sample: therapeutic diphenylcyclopropenone sensitization with weekly scalp DPC. Alopecia patients, 18 to 70 years old and DPC-suitable, served as donors. CDR1 and CDR2 from the germline V gene are DFQATT and SNEGSKA (reference sequence). The length of the CDR3 is 14 residues. The V end lost 5 bases, the J end lost 2 bases, and 15 bases lay between the germline ends. Findings and limits, study-wide: Significantly greater numbers of large CDR3 similarity clusters came from expanded TCRs than from controls.

This chain uses TRBV20-1 with TRBJ1-1; no clear D gene. This receptor was identified in a woman aged 18-29 years with alopecia areata. Some clones in this sample may be carry-over from other donors' samples. The sample was whole blood, taken in connection with sensitization to the hapten diphenylcyclopropenone (DPC). The CDR3 here is CSAQIRHSNTEAFF. Written as DNA, the CDR3 is TGCAGTGCTCAAATAAGGCACTCCAACACTGAAGCTTTCTTT.